This T cell receptor (beta chain) was identified during a study of cytomegalovirus exposure and HLA in healthy donors. This clone was recorded only once. The PCR was carried out with 60 Vbeta primers and 13 Jbeta primers. Only in-frame clones appear in the TCRdb table, and some are missing; sequencing was by immunoSEQ multiplex PCR. This table holds under 60,000 clones, roughly 77% found once. This TCR was sampled from a woman between 35 and 50 years old in good health and CMV-seropositive. The sequenced material came from PBMCs.

The CDR3 region has the DNA TGCAGCGTTGGAGGGACAGGCTTGGGTGAAAAACTGTTTTTT. Its protein product is CSVGGTGLGEKLFF. V usage is TRBV29-1 and J usage is TRBJ1-4, with 8 nucleotides matching TRBD1. This CDR3 spans 14 amino acids. The J segment lost 7 bases and the V segment lost 4 bases, leaving 8 bases of the junction unmatched. Per the germline V gene, CDR1 is SQVTM and CDR2 is ANQGSEA.